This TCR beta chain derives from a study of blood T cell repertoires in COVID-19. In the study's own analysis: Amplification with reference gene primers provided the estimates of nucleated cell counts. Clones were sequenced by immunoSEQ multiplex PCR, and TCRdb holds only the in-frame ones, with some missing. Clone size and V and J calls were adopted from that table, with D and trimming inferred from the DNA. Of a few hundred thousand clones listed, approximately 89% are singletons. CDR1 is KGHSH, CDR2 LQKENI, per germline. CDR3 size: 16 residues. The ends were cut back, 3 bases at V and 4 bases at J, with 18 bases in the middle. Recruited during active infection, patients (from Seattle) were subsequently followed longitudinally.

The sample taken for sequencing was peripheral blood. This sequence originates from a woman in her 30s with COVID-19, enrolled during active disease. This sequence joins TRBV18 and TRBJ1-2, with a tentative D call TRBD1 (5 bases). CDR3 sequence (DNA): TGTGCCAGCTCACCTCAATCCCGGGGGGAAGGCTATGGCTACACCTTC. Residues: CASSPQSRGEGYGYTF.